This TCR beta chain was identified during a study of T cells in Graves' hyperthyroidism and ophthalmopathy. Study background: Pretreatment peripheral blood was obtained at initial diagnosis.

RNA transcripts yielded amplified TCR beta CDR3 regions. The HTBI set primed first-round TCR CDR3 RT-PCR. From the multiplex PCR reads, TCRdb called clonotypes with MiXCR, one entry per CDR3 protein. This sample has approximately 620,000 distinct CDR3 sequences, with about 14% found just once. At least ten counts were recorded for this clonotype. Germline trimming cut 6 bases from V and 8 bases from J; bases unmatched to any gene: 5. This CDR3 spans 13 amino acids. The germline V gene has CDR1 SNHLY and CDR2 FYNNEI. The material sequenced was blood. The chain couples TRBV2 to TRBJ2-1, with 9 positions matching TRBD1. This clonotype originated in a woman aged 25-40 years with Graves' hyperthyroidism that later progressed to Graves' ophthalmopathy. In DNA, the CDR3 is TGTGCCAGCAGGGATACAGGGGGCTATGAGCAGTTCTTC. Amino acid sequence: CASRDTGGYEQFF.